The rows below give T cell receptor beta chains drawn from one sample of a study of brain metastases from non-small cell lung cancer. TCRdb's copy holds only in-frame clones and misses some; the assay was immunoSEQ multiplex PCR. The sample has about 1,200 clones; 80% to 90% are singletons. The sequenced sample was tumor-adjacent normal tissue. The receptors here all came from a donor over 35 with non-small cell lung cancer. Each CDR3 is given with its conserved first and last residue. Fields, in order: CDR3 DNA, CDR3 protein, J gene, D gene, clone size, V gene. A D gene is named only where the DNA matches it firmly. Rows may omit the clone size; those that give it use once, few, many or a size class.

TGTGCCAGCAGTTTACGGACAGGGGGCTACGAGCAGTACTTC	CASSLRTGGYEQYF	TRBJ2-7	TRBD1	.	TRBV27
TGTGCCTGGAGGTTGAGGGGTGAGAGCACTGAAGCTTTCTTT	CAWRLRGESTEAFF	TRBJ1-1	.	few	TRBV30
TGTGCCAGCAACTTAACGTCGGGTTCACCCCTCCACTTT	CASNLTSGSPLHF	TRBJ1-6	.	.	TRBV7-3
TGTGCCAGCACAACTAGGAGGGGGGCCCAAGAGACCCAGTACTTC	CASTTRRGAQETQYF	TRBJ2-5	.	.	TRBV2
TGTGCCAGCAGCTTCCGGACTAGTGGGGGACTTGAGCAGTTCTTC	CASSFRTSGGLEQFF	TRBJ2-1	TRBD2	.	TRBV7-2
TGTGCCAGCAGCTTTAATAGGCTGACCCAGTACTTC	CASSFNRLTQYF	TRBJ2-5	.	.	TRBV7-9
TGTGCCAGCAGCTTAGTGCCGAATAGCAATCAGCCCCAGCATTTT	CASSLVPNSNQPQHF	TRBJ1-5	.	.	TRBV7-2
TGTGCCAGCAGCCCCAGGCGAGGGACAGGGAACCGCGGGGAGCTGTTTTTT	CASSPRRGTGNRGELFF	TRBJ2-2	TRBD1	.	TRBV7-8
TGTGCCAGTAGGGGAGATGGGGGGCCCTACAATGAGCAGTTCTTC	CASRGDGGPYNEQFF	TRBJ2-1	.	.	TRBV19
TGTGCCAGCAGTGAAGCGCCACTAACTGGGAACACCGGGGAGCTGTTTTTT	CASSEAPLTGNTGELFF	TRBJ2-2	.	once	TRBV2